These 25 T cell receptor beta chains were all obtained from the same sample, sequenced in a study of T cells in Graves' hyperthyroidism and ophthalmopathy. Amplified TCR beta CDR3 regions came from RNA transcripts. TCR CDR3 underwent first-round RT-PCR with the HTBI primer set. From the multiplex PCR reads, TCRdb called clonotypes with MiXCR, one entry per CDR3 protein. The sample consists of under 350,000 distinct CDR3 sequences, about 25% of them appearing once. The sequencing sample was made of blood. The receptors stem from a man aged 40-50 years with Graves' hyperthyroidism that later progressed to Graves' ophthalmopathy.

This clonotype appeared a few times. The chain employs TRBV29-1 and TRBJ1-3, with D tentatively TRBD1 (6 bases). Germline-derived CDR1 and CDR2 are SQVTM and ANQGSEA. The CDR3 runs to 15 residues. Trimming took 5 bases from V and 0 from J, leaving 14 bases between them. In DNA form, the CDR3 reads TGCAGCGTTCAGACCACAGGGCCCTCTGGAAACACCATATATTTT. This translates into CSVQTTGPSGNTIYF.

The chain employs TRBV9 and TRBJ1-5; D is possibly TRBD1 (6 bases). Germline CDR1 SGDLS, CDR2 YYNGEE. V was trimmed by 0 bases and J by 6 bases, leaving 13 bases between them. The CDR3 is 15 amino acids. CDR3 nucleotide sequence: TGTGCCAGCAGCGTAGGGGACAATCGGGGTCAGCCCCAGCATTTT. It codes for CASSVGDNRGQPQHF.

This clonotype was seen at least ten times. The gene calls are TRBV20-1 and TRBJ2-2, with D unresolved. Trimming stripped 0 bases from V and 5 bases from J, with 7 bases between. Per the germline V gene, CDR1 is DFQATT and CDR2 is SNEGSKA (reference sequence). CDR3 length: 13 amino acids. The DNA for the CDR3 is TGCAGTGCTAGAGATAATTGGACCGGGGAGCTGTTTTTT. Translated, it gives CSARDNWTGELFF.

This clonotype was observed a single time. The chain recombines TRBV27 with TRBJ2-7; 10 bases match TRBD2. Germline V gene sequence: CDR1 MNHEY, CDR2 SMNVEV (reference sequence). Trimming took 6 bases from V and 0 from J; bases not matched to a gene: 5. The CDR3 extends over 15 amino acids. The CDR3 region is CASRNSGGHSYEQYF. The CDR3 nucleotides read TGTGCCAGCAGGAATAGCGGGGGGCACTCCTACGAGCAGTACTTC.

This clonotype was observed at least ten times. The chain carries TRBV2 and TRBJ2-7, with unresolved D. This CDR3 is 14 amino acids long. Trimming removed 3 bases from V and 5 bases from J, with 14 bases in between. Germline CDR1 and CDR2: SNHLY and FYNNEI. The CDR3 region is CASSDLNIPHEQYF. DNA of the CDR3: TGTGCCAGCAGTGACCTTAATATCCCCCACGAGCAGTACTTC. Supplemented by reference TRBV2 and TRBJ2-7, the full variable domain reads EPEVTQTPSHQVTQMGQEVILRCVPISNHLYFYWYRQILGQKVEFLVSFYNNEISEKSEIFDDQFSVERPDGSNFTLKIRSTKLEDSAMYFCASSDLNIPHEQYFGPGTRLTVT.

The chain combines TRBV6-1 with TRBJ2-7; 11 nucleotides match TRBD2. V was clipped by 8 bases and J by 2 bases; unmatched bases: 8. This CDR3 is 15 amino acids long. CDR1 is MNHNS, CDR2 SASEGT, per germline. Here the CDR3 DNA reads TGTGCCAGCGGGAGGGGGACTAGCGGAACCTACGAGCAGTACTTC. Translation gives CASGRGTSGTYEQYF.

There are many counts of this clonotype. This rearrangement joins TRBV20-1 to TRBJ2-7; 11 nucleotides agree with TRBD2. The germline CDR1 and CDR2 sequences are DFQATT and SNEGSKA (reference sequence). The CDR3 totals 16 residues. The junction had 7 bases not matched to a gene; V was cut back by 0 bases and J by 3 bases. CDR3 region: CSAREARLAGGYEQYF. DNA for the CDR3: TGCAGTGCTAGAGAGGCCCGGCTAGCGGGAGGCTACGAGCAGTACTTC.

This clonotype was seen ten or more times. This CDR3 reads CASSILGDQPQHF. DNA for the CDR3: TGTGCCAGTAGTATTTTGGGAGATCAGCCCCAGCATTTT. The chain couples TRBV19 to TRBJ1-5; no reliable D call. V gave up 3 bases and J gave up 5 bases, with 8 bases separating them. Germline V gene data show CDR1 as LNHDA and CDR2 as SQIVND (reference sequence). The CDR3 is 13 residues long.

This clonotype occurred a few times. The V call is TRBV19, the J call TRBJ2-7; D possibly uses TRBD1 or TRBD2 (5 bases each). Germline assignment: CDR1 LNHDA and CDR2 SQIVND (reference sequence). The CDR3 is 14 amino acids. The V end was cut by 5 bases, the J end by 2 bases, with 13 bases between. CDR3 bases: TGTGCCAGTAGTGAGGGGAGCGCGACCTACGAGCAGTACTTC. This translates into CASSEGSATYEQYF. Full variable domain (rest looked up from reference TRBV19 and TRBJ2-7): DGGITQSPKYLFRKEGQNVTLSCEQNLNHDAMYWYRQDPGQGLRLIYYSQIVNDFQKGDIAEGYSVSREKKESFPLTVTSAQKNPTAFYLCASSEGSATYEQYFGPGTRLTVT.

This clonotype was found many times. This could be a read error, since a much larger clone is one nucleotide away. The V and J genes are TRBV5-1 and TRBJ2-1; TRBD2 agrees at 11 bases. This CDR3 comprises 15 residues. CDR1 is SGHRS and CDR2 is YFSETQ in the germline V gene. J gave up 6 bases and V 1 base, and 3 bases lay outside the gene matches. In nucleotides, the CDR3 is TGCGCCAGCAGCTTGCGTGGGACTAGCGGCAATGAGCAGTTCTTC. This codes for CASSLRGTSGNEQFF.

The chain couples TRBV12-3 or TRBV12-4 to TRBJ1-1; the match to TRBD1 covers 7 bases. Trimming took 7 bases from V and 1 from J; bases not matched to a gene: 9. This CDR3 is 15 amino acids long. The CDR3, as DNA: TGTGCCAGCATTACAACAGGGGACCAGAACACTGAAGCTTTCTTT. It is translated as CASITTGDQNTEAFF.

On this clonotype: Without the conserved terminal phenylalanine or tryptophan, this CDR3 likely stems from a read error. This chain uses TRBV30 with TRBJ1-1; TRBD1 is a possible D gene (6 bases). The CDR3 covers 15 residues. The germline V and J ends were trimmed by 0 bases and 10 bases, with 21 bases remaining between them. Germline lookup yields CDR1 GTSNPN and CDR2 SVGIG (reference sequence). The CDR3 protein is CAWSVTGVLGGRAFS. The CDR3 DNA is TGTGCCTGGAGTGTAACCGGGGTTCTAGGGGGTAGAGCTTTCTCT.

This clonotype was detected many times. The chain employs TRBV2 and TRBJ1-1; 8 bases align to TRBD1. V gave up 0 bases and J gave up 8 bases; unmatched junction bases: 5. The CDR3 contains 14 residues. Germline-derived CDR1 and CDR2 are SNHLY and FYNNEI. CDR3 sequence reads: CASSEALGDREAFF. The CDR3 nucleotides read TGTGCCAGCAGTGAAGCGCTTGGGGACAGGGAAGCTTTCTTT.

This clonotype occurred many times. DNA for the CDR3: TGTGCCAGCAGCGTAGTGGTCGGGGGGGAGGGTGAAGCTTTCTTT. It yields the protein CASSVVVGGEGEAFF. The rearrangement links TRBV9 to TRBJ1-1; D is possibly TRBD1 (5 bases). Per germline, CDR1 SGDLS and CDR2 YYNGEE. This CDR3 comprises 15 residues. The V end lost 0 bases, the J end lost 7 bases, and 16 bases lay between the germline ends.

Ten or more counts support this clonotype. The gene calls are TRBV29-1 and TRBJ1-1, with D perhaps matching TRBD1 (5 bases). V lost 3 bases and J 3 bases, leaving 29 bases between the germline ends. This CDR3 spans 19 amino acids. Germline V CDR1 and CDR2: SQVTM, ANQGSEA. The CDR3 nucleotides read TGCAGCGTTGATGAACCGCGGATAAAACAGGTCTCGGGGGACACTGAAGCTTTCTTT. Translated: CSVDEPRIKQVSGDTEAFF.

This clonotype showed up many times. J is TRBJ1-1 and V is TRBV19, with D uncertain. Germline loops: CDR1 LNHDA, CDR2 SQIVND (reference sequence). V lost 9 bases, J lost 8 bases, and 19 bases lay in between. The CDR3 contains 13 residues. CDR3 in DNA: TGTGCCAGCACTACTGGAGCCGCGGGGGAAGCTTTCTTT. The encoded protein is CASTTGAAGEAFF.

CDR3 nucleotide sequence: TGTGCCACCCGAGGATTGGACACGGGCTCCTACGAGCAGTACTTC. Amino acids: CATRGLDTGSYEQYF. V and J are TRBV10-3 and TRBJ2-7; perhaps TRBD1 as D (5 bases). V was pared by 10 bases and J by 0 bases, with 19 bases between. Germline loops: CDR1 ENHRY, CDR2 SYGVKD. The CDR3 runs to 15 residues.

The sample holds many counts of this clonotype. V is TRBV28 and J is TRBJ2-7; D not certain. The V end was cut by 4 bases, the J end by 10 bases, with 11 bases between. This CDR3 has 11 residues. Germline lookup yields CDR1 MDHEN and CDR2 SYDVKM. CDR3 DNA: TGTGCCAGCAGTTACGACGGCGTACAGTACTTC. It specifies CASSYDGVQYF.

This clonotype was counted at least ten times. V is TRBV3-1 and J is TRBJ1-2, with a weak D call TRBD1 (6 bases). The V gene lost 10 bases and the J gene lost 4 bases, with 19 bases spanning the gap. Germline CDR1 reads LGHDT; CDR2 reads YNNKEL (reference sequence). The CDR3 is made up of 14 amino acids. CDR3 nucleotides: TGTGCCACAAAACAGGCAGGGGCTATCTATGGCTACACCTTC. Translation gives CATKQAGAIYGYTF.

Ten or more counts support this clonotype. The genes are TRBV20-1 and TRBJ2-7, with D perhaps matching TRBD2 (6 bases). The germline gives CDR1 DFQATT, CDR2 SNEGSKA (reference sequence). The CDR3 extends over 11 amino acids. The CDR3, as DNA: TGCTCGGGGGAGCTTGGGAGGGAGCAGTACTTC. This encodes CSGELGREQYF.

V is TRBV24-1 and J is TRBJ1-5; D gene unclear. Germline assignment: CDR1 KGHDR and CDR2 SFDVKD. V was trimmed by 2 bases and J by 7 bases, leaving 11 bases between them. The CDR3 is made up of 14 amino acids. DNA of the CDR3: TGTGCCACCAGTGATTCCCTCCCCGGCCAGCCCCAGCATTTT. It is translated as CATSDSLPGQPQHF.

Ten or more counts support this clonotype. The chain has TRBV10-3 and TRBJ1-1; no firm D call. The CDR3 covers 15 residues. Germline V gives CDR1 ENHRY, CDR2 SYGVKD. Trimming took 2 bases from V and 5 from J, leaving 15 bases between them. CDR3 nucleotide sequence: TGTGCCATCAGTGAGGTGCGCGGGAAGCGTACTGAAGCTTTCTTT. It codes for CAISEVRGKRTEAFF.

This clonotype was counted at least ten times. The CDR3 nucleotides are TGTGCCAGCAGCTTAGCGCGGACTAGCGGGAGGGCCGTGTACTTC. Translating it yields CASSLARTSGRAVYF. The J gene is TRBJ2-7, the V gene TRBV7-2, with 15 nucleotides matching TRBD2. The CDR3 is made up of 15 amino acids. Per the germline V gene, CDR1 is SGHTA and CDR2 is FQGNSA. V lost 0 bases to trimming and J lost 12 bases; unmatched junction nucleotides: 6.

This clonotype was picked up many times. The chain employs TRBV24-1 and TRBJ2-2, with no clear D. The CDR3 has 15 amino acids. The V and J ends lost 12 bases and 4 bases respectively, with 20 bases between them. CDR1 and CDR2 from the germline V gene are KGHDR and SFDVKD. DNA for the CDR3: TGTGCCGCGATGGACCCGAAAAGCGTCACCGGGGAGCTGTTTTTT. Translating it yields CAAMDPKSVTGELFF.

This clonotype was observed many times. J is TRBJ1-1 and V is TRBV2; no firm D call. CDR3 length: 15 amino acids. The V end was cut by 5 bases, the J end by 1 base, with 14 bases between. Germline V gene data show CDR1 as SNHLY and CDR2 as FYNNEI. The CDR3 spells CASSRSAGENTEAFF. Written as DNA, the CDR3 is TGTGCCAGCAGTAGGTCAGCCGGGGAGAACACTGAAGCTTTCTTT.